A selection of T cell receptor beta chains follows, all from one sample in a study of CD8+ T cells in alopecia areata. Using immunoSEQ multiplex PCR, the repertoire was profiled, and TCRdb retains in-frame clones only, with some absent. In the table there are around 97,000 clones, approximately 60% of which are singletons. The source material was CD4+ T cells sorted from blood. The source is a human donor in good health. CDR3s include the opening cysteine and the closing phenylalanine or tryptophan. The D gene is left open where the match is weak. A clone size is listed for some rows: how often the clone was seen (once, few, many), or a class if it is expanded.

CDR3 protein	CDR3 DNA	clone size	D gene	J gene	CDR3 length	V gene
CAISGDRGLYEQYF	TGTGCCATCAGTGGGGACAGGGGGCTCTACGAGCAGTACTTC	few	TRBD1	TRBJ2-7	14	TRBV10-3
CAWSSPRRGQETQYF	TGTGCCTGGAGCTCCCCTCGGAGGGGTCAAGAGACCCAGTACTTC	-	-	TRBJ2-5	15	TRBV30
CASRDSNQPQHF	TGTGCCAGCAGAGACAGTAATCAGCCCCAGCATTTT	-	-	TRBJ1-5	12	TRBV6-5
CSAQGYTEAFF	TGCAGCGCACAGGGGTACACTGAAGCTTTCTTT	once	TRBD1	TRBJ1-1	11	TRBV29-1
CASRGGASNEKLFF	TGCGCCAGCAGAGGGGGGGCATCTAATGAAAAACTGTTTTTT	-	-	TRBJ1-4	14	TRBV5-1
CASSLSAEQYF	TGTGCCAGCAGTCTGTCGGCCGAGCAGTACTTC	-	-	TRBJ2-7	11	TRBV7-9
CASSQDSGASYYTDTQYF	TGCGCCAGCAGCCAAGACTCTGGAGCTTCATACTACACAGATACGCAGTATTTT	-	-	TRBJ2-3	18	TRBV4-3
CSVQPHGYEQYF	TGCAGCGTCCAGCCTCATGGTTACGAGCAGTACTTC	-	-	TRBJ2-7	12	TRBV29-1
CASSESGLAGQETQYF	TGTGCCAGCAGTGAATCCGGACTAGCGGGTCAAGAGACCCAGTACTTC	-	TRBD2	TRBJ2-5	16	TRBV2
CASSRQGAAETQYF	TGTGCCAGCAGCCGACAGGGGGCGGCGGAGACCCAGTACTTC	-	TRBD1	TRBJ2-5	14	TRBV7-2
CSVDAGFGHGYTF	TGCAGCGTTGATGCAGGGTTTGGGCATGGCTACACCTTC	few	-	TRBJ1-2	13	TRBV29-1
CASSSTGSSDTQYF	TGCGCCAGCAGCTCGACAGGGAGCTCAGATACGCAGTATTTT	-	TRBD1	TRBJ2-3	14	TRBV5-1
CASSPQGTSLERNQPQHF	TGTGCCAGCAGCCCCCAGGGTACAAGTCTTGAACGCAATCAGCCCCAGCATTTT	-	-	TRBJ1-5	18	TRBV7-2
CATKDTTNYEQYF	TGTGCCACCAAGGACACCACCAACTACGAGCAGTACTTC	few	-	TRBJ2-7	13	TRBV19
CASSLALVEQYF	TGTGCCAGCAGCTTAGCATTAGTCGAGCAGTACTTC	-	-	TRBJ2-7	12	TRBV7-2
CAWSVQGRGLNGYTF	TGTGCCTGGAGTGTACAGGGCAGGGGGCTCAATGGCTACACCTTC	-	TRBD1	TRBJ1-2	15	TRBV30
CASGWDRASNEQFF	TGTGCCAGCGGATGGGACAGGGCGAGCAATGAGCAGTTCTTC	-	TRBD1	TRBJ2-1	14	TRBV6-5
CAISELGGDQPQHF	TGTGCCATCAGTGAGCTTGGCGGGGATCAGCCCCAGCATTTT	few	-	TRBJ1-5	14	TRBV10-3
CASRPDSISGNTIYF	TGTGCCAGCAGGCCCGACAGCATCTCTGGAAACACCATATATTTT	-	-	TRBJ1-3	15	TRBV2
CASSYLGQGEGYGYTF	TGTGCCAGCAGTTACCTCGGACAGGGTGAGGGCTATGGCTACACCTTC	-	TRBD1	TRBJ1-2	16	TRBV6-5
CASSLGRVYGYTF	TGTGCCAGCAGCTTAGGCAGGGTCTATGGCTACACCTTC	few	-	TRBJ1-2	13	TRBV7-2
CASSSPRQGITEAFF	TGTGCCAGCAGCTCCCCCCGACAGGGGATTACCGAAGCTTTCTTT	few	TRBD1	TRBJ1-1	15	TRBV11-2
CAWRDSTYEQYF	TGTGCCTGGCGGGACAGCACCTACGAGCAGTACTTC	-	TRBD1	TRBJ2-7	12	TRBV30
CACGAYEQYF	TGTGCCTGCGGGGCCTACGAGCAGTACTTC	few	-	TRBJ2-7	10	TRBV28
CASSLISQASYEQYF	TGCGCCAGCAGCTTGATATCACAGGCCTCCTACGAGCAGTACTTC	-	-	TRBJ2-7	15	TRBV5-1
CSATARGGGSTDTQYF	TGCAGCGCGACTGCCAGGGGGGGCGGAAGCACAGATACGCAGTATTTT	-	-	TRBJ2-3	16	TRBV29-1
CASSLDGSPSSYEQYF	TGTGCCAGCAGTTTAGACGGAAGCCCAAGCTCCTACGAGCAGTACTTC	once	-	TRBJ2-7	16	TRBV28
CAWSVSHAAEQYF	TGTGCCTGGAGCGTGTCCCACGCCGCCGAGCAGTACTTC	-	-	TRBJ2-7	13	TRBV30
CSVELRRGTEAFF	TGCAGCGTTGAATTACGAAGGGGGACTGAAGCTTTCTTT	-	-	TRBJ1-1	13	TRBV29-1
CASSQTSGGASYNEQFF	TGTGCCAGCAGCCAGACTAGCGGGGGGGCCTCCTACAATGAGCAGTTCTTC	few	TRBD2	TRBJ2-1	17	TRBV7-8
CASSLVSGEEQFF	TGTGCCAGCAGCTTAGTTTCAGGGGAGGAGCAGTTCTTC	-	-	TRBJ2-1	13	TRBV11-2
CASRATGANEQFF	TGTGCCAGCAGAGCGACAGGGGCCAATGAGCAGTTCTTC	-	TRBD1	TRBJ2-1	13	TRBV2
CASSYGHERAQYF	TGTGCCAGCAGTTACGGGCACGAAAGGGCCCAGTACTTC	few	-	TRBJ2-5	13	TRBV6-5
CASTHSGGTYEQYF	TGTGCCAGCACCCACTCGGGGGGTACCTACGAGCAGTACTTC	-	TRBD2	TRBJ2-7	14	TRBV6-6
CASSLGLSLTDTQYF	TGCGCCAGCAGCTTGGGGCTATCGCTCACAGATACGCAGTATTTT	once	-	TRBJ2-3	15	TRBV5-1
CASSRDGVLGTDTQYF	TGTGCCAGCAGTCGCGACGGAGTTTTAGGGACAGATACGCAGTATTTT	-	-	TRBJ2-3	16	TRBV2
CAWKGQGEGQETQYF	TGTGCCTGGAAAGGACAGGGCGAAGGACAAGAGACCCAGTACTTC	-	TRBD1	TRBJ2-5	15	TRBV30
CASITTGQAQETQYF	TGTGCCAGCATTACGACAGGACAGGCTCAAGAGACCCAGTACTTC	-	TRBD1	TRBJ2-5	15	TRBV6-1
CASSNSRWNYGYTF	TGTGCCAGTAGTAACAGCCGCTGGAACTATGGCTACACCTTC	-	-	TRBJ1-2	14	TRBV19
CASTTSGGQETQYF	TGCGCCAGCACAACTAGCGGGGGCCAAGAGACCCAGTACTTC	-	TRBD2	TRBJ2-5	14	TRBV5-1
CASSESAGGPSYNEQFF	TGTGCCAGCAGTGAAAGCGCGGGGGGGCCTTCCTACAATGAGCAGTTCTTC	-	TRBD2	TRBJ2-1	17	TRBV25-1
CASSPYRGRDAEAFF	TGTGCCAGCAGTCCATACAGGGGGCGCGACGCTGAAGCTTTCTTT	many	TRBD1	TRBJ1-1	15	TRBV27
CASSLGTGAATDTQYF	TGCGCCAGCAGCTTGGGTACGGGGGCTGCCACAGATACGCAGTATTTT	few	-	TRBJ2-3	16	TRBV5-1
CASRKGDSNQPQHF	TGTGCCAGCAGGAAGGGAGATAGCAATCAGCCCCAGCATTTT	-	-	TRBJ1-5	14	TRBV6-5
CASSLVGGLIF	TGTGCCAGCAGCTTAGTGGGAGGTCTGATCTTC	once	-	TRBJ2-1	11	TRBV7-9